The 21 T cell receptor beta chains reported below all come from one sample, sequenced in a study of cytomegalovirus exposure and HLA in healthy donors (dated by TCRdb to the late 2010s). The library was produced with the immunoSEQ multiplex PCR assay. The table was pulled from immuneACCESS by TCRdb, which kept in-frame rearrangements only. Such tables lose some clones; where checked, under half of the loss comes from unresolved V genes, and the rest has no known cause. In this sample the table shows around 350,000 clones, 75% to 90% of which occur a single time. Approximately 0.86% of the sample is taken by the ten largest. The sample taken for sequencing was PBMCs. The receptors were gathered from a woman aged 18-29 years in good health and CMV-seronegative.

About this clone itself: At one boundary the junction diverges from the germline segment, which might be a read error. The gene calls are TRBV15 and TRBJ2-1, with 8 bases aligning to TRBD2. The CDR3 spans 15 residues. Germline values: CDR1 LNHNV, CDR2 YYDKDF (reference sequence). The CDR3: CATSRAGTRGYEHFF. Written as DNA, the CDR3 is TGTGCCACCAGCAGAGCCGGGACTAGGGGATATGAGCATTTCTTC.

The chain has TRBV7-2 and TRBJ2-1; D not resolved. The germline V gene encodes CDR1 SGHTA and CDR2 FQGNSA. V lost 3 bases and J 2 bases, leaving 11 bases between the germline ends. The CDR3 is 15 residues long. CDR3 loop: CASSFVAPAYNEQFF. The DNA of the CDR3 is TGTGCCAGCAGCTTTGTAGCCCCGGCCTACAATGAGCAGTTCTTC.

The chain recombines TRBV15 with TRBJ2-7; D might be TRBD1 (6 bases). CDR3 length equals 12 residues. V was trimmed by 4 bases and J by 12 bases, leaving 16 bases between them. Germline lookup yields CDR1 LNHNV and CDR2 YYDKDF (reference sequence). The CDR3 spells CATSTQDSSLYF. CDR3 bases: TGTGCCACCAGCACCCAGGACAGCTCTCTGTACTTC.

This clone occurred once. The V call is TRBV2, the J call TRBJ1-2, with D hard to call. CDR1 SNHLY and CDR2 FYNNEI come from the germline V gene. V was shortened by 2 bases and J by 3 bases, with 13 bases between the two germline ends. CDR3 length: 15 residues. The chain's CDR3 is CASSELPRSDYGYTF. In nucleotides, the CDR3 is TGTGCCAGCAGTGAACTCCCCCGCAGCGACTATGGCTACACCTTC.

Details on this clone: Other nucleotide sequences in the sample specify the same CDR3. The J gene is TRBJ2-7, the V gene TRBV27, with 10 bases lining up with TRBD2. Germline CDR1 and CDR2: MNHEY and SMNVEV (reference sequence). Trimming cost V 6 bases and J 2 bases; bases outside gene matches: 13. This CDR3 has 17 residues. DNA for the CDR3: TGTGCCAGCAGCCTGCTGGTCCCAGCGGGAGGGCCCTACGAGCAGTACTTC. This gives the protein CASSLLVPAGGPYEQYF.

This clone was found once. This sequence joins TRBV5-1 and TRBJ2-1; 8 nucleotides agree with TRBD2. This CDR3 has 18 residues. Losses at the gene ends were 4 bases for V and 5 bases for J; bases not matched to a gene: 17. In germline, CDR1 is SGHRS, CDR2 YFSETQ. CDR3 DNA: TGCGCCAGCAGCCTACTAGGACTAGCAGTTATTTGGAACAATGAGCAGTTCTTC. It translates to CASSLLGLAVIWNNEQFF.

The chain carries TRBV4-1 and TRBJ2-3, with 8 bases aligning to TRBD1. CDR1 MGHRA and CDR2 YSYEKL come from the germline V gene. The ends lost 3 bases at V and 1 base at J; junction bases unmatched: 3. The CDR3 runs 15 residues. The CDR3 region is CASSQTGQGTDTQYF. CDR3 coding DNA: TGCGCCAGCAGCCAGACGGGACAGGGCACAGATACGCAGTATTTT.

CDR3 coding DNA: TGTGCCAGCAGTCCAGGCTTTGGCTACACCTTC. Its protein is CASSPGFGYTF. This rearrangement joins TRBV25-1 to TRBJ1-2, with D uncertain. Deletions cut 5 bases from V and 7 bases from J, with 8 bases between. This CDR3 region has 11 residues. Looked up from germline, CDR1 is MGHDK and CDR2 is SYGVNS.

A few counts support this clone. The chain joins TRBV6-4 to TRBJ1-5, with a weak D call TRBD1 (5 bases). Germline V gene data show CDR1 as MRHNA and CDR2 as SNTAGT. CDR3 length equals 15 residues. The ends were cut back, 7 bases at V and 6 bases at J, with 19 bases in the middle. The CDR3 sequence is CASTPRWGEGQPQHF. CDR3 DNA: TGTGCCAGCACCCCACGGTGGGGGGAAGGTCAGCCCCAGCATTTT.

This chain connects TRBV27 to TRBJ2-7; TRBD2 matches 7 bases. Germline values: CDR1 MNHEY, CDR2 SMNVEV (reference sequence). After removal of 5 bases from V and 1 base from J, the junction contained 8 bases not matched to a gene. There are 15 residues in the CDR3. The CDR3 nucleotides are TGTGCCAGCAGTCGGGGGGACTCCGTATCCTACGAGCAGTACTTC. This gives the protein CASSRGDSVSYEQYF.

CDR3 sequence reads: CASSVLTEGELFF. The CDR3 bases are TGCGCCAGCAGTGTGTTGACTGAGGGGGAGCTGTTTTTT. The V gene is TRBV10-1, the J gene TRBJ2-2, with D unclear. Trimming removed 4 bases from V and 8 bases from J, with 11 bases in between. Germline V gene lookup returns CDR1 WNHNN and CDR2 SYGVQD (reference sequence). This CDR3 comprises 13 residues.

The chain joins TRBV27 to TRBJ2-7; 7 bases map to TRBD1. The CDR3 is made up of 13 amino acids. V shed 7 bases and J 5 bases; nucleotides not matched to a gene: 8. Germline CDR1 reads MNHEY; CDR2 reads SMNVEV (reference sequence). Here the CDR3 reads CASTKTGTNEQYF. DNA of the CDR3: TGTGCCAGCACCAAGACAGGGACCAACGAGCAGTACTTC.

J is TRBJ2-1 and V is TRBV2; D is unresolved. The CDR3 is 13 residues long. V was trimmed by 8 bases and J by 1 base, leaving 9 bases between them. Germline V lookup: CDR1 SNHLY, CDR2 FYNNEI. In DNA, the CDR3 is TGTGCCAGCGAACAGAAATCCTACAATGAGCAGTTCTTC. Translating gives CASEQKSYNEQFF.

On this clone: Other nucleotide sequences in the sample specify the same CDR3. The chain carries TRBV27 and TRBJ2-2, with D uncertain. The CDR3 is 13 residues long. With 6 bases removed from V and 4 bases from J, the gap between germline ends came to 9 bases. Per the germline V gene, CDR1 is MNHEY and CDR2 is SMNVEV (reference sequence). CDR3 amino acids: CASSLSGTGELFF. The DNA of the CDR3 is TGTGCCAGCAGCCTCTCGGGCACCGGGGAGCTGTTTTTT.

On this clone: Other DNA sequences of this sample code for an identical CDR3. The J gene is TRBJ2-5, the V gene TRBV5-1; 7 positions match TRBD1. Germline lookup yields CDR1 SGHRS and CDR2 YFSETQ. The CDR3 length is 13 residues. The ends lost 4 bases at V and 2 bases at J; junction bases unmatched: 2. The CDR3 sequence: CASSPGQQETQYF. DNA of the CDR3: TGCGCCAGCAGCCCGGGACAGCAAGAGACCCAGTACTTC.

The chain employs TRBV27 and TRBJ1-6; 8 bases map to TRBD1. J was trimmed by 8 bases and V by 2 bases; bases with no gene match: 2. The germline V gene has CDR1 MNHEY and CDR2 SMNVEV (reference sequence). This CDR3 is 14 amino acids long. The CDR3 loop is CASSLGQGYSPLHF. In DNA form, the CDR3 reads TGTGCCAGCAGTTTAGGACAGGGATATTCACCCCTCCACTTT.

The V gene is TRBV14, the J gene TRBJ2-5; maybe TRBD2 (5 bases). There are 17 residues in the CDR3. V lost 1 base and J lost 0, with 15 bases in between. Germline values: CDR1 SGHDN, CDR2 FVKESK. DNA of the CDR3: TGTGCCAGCAGCCAAGGAACTATGGCGGGCCACCAAGAGACCCAGTACTTC. Amino acid sequence: CASSQGTMAGHQETQYF.

The chain carries TRBV2 and TRBJ2-5; maybe TRBD1 (6 bases). The CDR3 is 13 residues long. V was trimmed by 8 bases and J by 2 bases, leaving 12 bases between them. Germline V CDR1 and CDR2: SNHLY, FYNNEI. CDR3 sequence: CASSNGQQETQYF. As DNA, the CDR3 is TGTGCCAGCTCAAACGGACAGCAAGAGACCCAGTACTTC.

The chain recombines TRBV7-2 with TRBJ2-5, with 9 bases aligning to TRBD2. The CDR3 loop spans 15 amino acids. CDR1 and CDR2 (germline): SGHTA, FQGNSA. V lost 5 bases to trimming and J lost 4 bases; unmatched junction nucleotides: 8. The DNA for the CDR3 is TGTGCCAGCAGCACTACCGGGACTAGCTCAGAGACCCAGTACTTC. It yields the protein CASSTTGTSSETQYF. The entire variable domain, with the rest obtained from reference TRBV7-2 and TRBJ2-5, is as follows: GAGVSQSPSNKVTEKGKDVELRCDPISGHTALYWYRQSLGQGLEFLIYFQGNSAPDKSGLPSDRFSAERTGGSVSTLTIQRTQQEDSAVYLCASSTTGTSSETQYFGPGTRLLVL.

The V call is TRBV6-5, the J call TRBJ1-6; D is unclear. Germline-derived CDR1 and CDR2 are MNHEY and SVGAGI. The CDR3 sequence is 16 residues long. V was clipped by 2 bases and J by 7 bases, with 15 bases between them. The chain's CDR3 is CASSYLDPVDNSPLHF. The CDR3 DNA reads as TGTGCCAGCAGTTACCTAGACCCGGTAGACAATTCACCCCTCCACTTT.

V and J are TRBV27 and TRBJ1-1; TRBD1 agrees at 8 bases. The CDR3 contains 18 residues. Germline lookup yields CDR1 MNHEY and CDR2 SMNVEV (reference sequence). With 8 bases clipped from V and 1 base from J, the junction kept 18 bases outside the gene matches. The CDR3 region has the DNA TGTGCCAGCGGCCCTTCTATAACAGGGGGATGGCCGAACACTGAAGCTTTCTTT. Protein: CASGPSITGGWPNTEAFF.